The rows below give T cell receptor beta chains drawn from one sample of a study of cytomegalovirus exposure and HLA in healthy donors. Using immunoSEQ multiplex PCR, the repertoire was profiled, and TCRdb retains in-frame clones only, with some absent. In the table there are about 270,000 clones, roughly 89% of which are singletons. The sequencing input was PBMCs. These receptors all stem from a man in his forties in good health and CMV-seropositive. Both conserved end residues are part of each CDR3. D genes are given only for firm matches. Size values are once, few and many counts, or a class for expanded clones, and some rows have none.

j_call: TRBJ1-2
clone_size: -
v_call: TRBV5-8
d_call: -
cdr3_aa: CASNKGSGFSGYTF
cdr3_nt: TGTGCCAGCAACAAGGGGTCCGGATTCTCCGGCTACACCTTC

j_call: TRBJ2-3
clone_size: -
v_call: TRBV7-9
d_call: TRBD2
cdr3_aa: CASSSSGTTDTQYF
cdr3_nt: TGTGCCAGCAGTTCTAGCGGGACCACAGATACGCAGTATTTT

j_call: TRBJ2-5
clone_size: -
v_call: TRBV6-6
d_call: -
cdr3_aa: CASSPQVPRGVQYF
cdr3_nt: TGTGCCAGCAGTCCCCAGGTTCCCCGGGGTGTCCAGTACTTC

j_call: TRBJ2-3
clone_size: -
v_call: TRBV5-1
d_call: -
cdr3_aa: CASSTETLSSTDTQYF
cdr3_nt: TGCGCCAGCAGCACAGAGACACTTTCTAGCACAGATACGCAGTATTTT

j_call: TRBJ1-1
clone_size: -
v_call: TRBV19
d_call: -
cdr3_aa: CASSIGGGGPEAFF
cdr3_nt: TGTGCCAGTAGTATAGGAGGTGGAGGGCCTGAAGCTTTCTTT

j_call: TRBJ2-1
clone_size: once
v_call: TRBV5-1
d_call: TRBD2
cdr3_aa: CASSWGLAVYNEQFF
cdr3_nt: TGCGCCAGCAGCTGGGGACTAGCGGTCTACAATGAGCAGTTCTTC

j_call: TRBJ2-2
clone_size: -
v_call: TRBV9
d_call: TRBD2
cdr3_aa: CASSVEGLAGGSTGELFF
cdr3_nt: TGTGCCAGCAGCGTAGAGGGACTAGCGGGAGGGAGCACCGGGGAGCTGTTTTTT

j_call: TRBJ2-7
clone_size: once
v_call: TRBV5-1
d_call: TRBD1
cdr3_aa: CASSLAQGFWEQYF
cdr3_nt: TGCGCCAGCAGCTTGGCACAGGGGTTTTGGGAGCAGTACTTC

j_call: TRBJ2-5
clone_size: -
v_call: TRBV28
d_call: -
cdr3_aa: CASSLGGTEGETQYF
cdr3_nt: TGTGCCAGCAGCCTTGGCGGGACCGAGGGGGAGACCCAGTACTTC

j_call: TRBJ2-7
clone_size: few
v_call: TRBV6-5
d_call: TRBD1
cdr3_aa: CASNRGSSYEQYF
cdr3_nt: TGTGCCAGCAACAGGGGAAGCTCCTACGAGCAGTACTTC

j_call: TRBJ1-5
clone_size: -
v_call: TRBV30
d_call: TRBD1
cdr3_aa: CAWSGGTGNQPQHF
cdr3_nt: TGTGCCTGGAGTGGAGGGACAGGGAATCAGCCCCAGCATTTT

j_call: TRBJ1-5
clone_size: -
v_call: TRBV6-5
d_call: TRBD1
cdr3_aa: CASSTGGQPQHF
cdr3_nt: TGTGCCAGCAGTACAGGGGGGCAGCCCCAGCATTTT

j_call: TRBJ1-4
clone_size: -
v_call: TRBV7-2
d_call: TRBD1
cdr3_aa: CASSLRVTGQGARKLFF
cdr3_nt: TGTGCCAGCAGCTTAAGGGTTACGGGACAGGGTGCGAGAAAACTGTTTTTT

j_call: TRBJ1-5
clone_size: once
v_call: TRBV19
d_call: -
cdr3_aa: CASSVGLLPQHF
cdr3_nt: TGTGCCAGTAGTGTGGGACTTCTGCCCCAGCATTTT

j_call: TRBJ2-7
clone_size: -
v_call: TRBV5-4
d_call: -
cdr3_aa: CASSPVGRNYEQYF
cdr3_nt: TGTGCCAGCAGCCCGGTCGGGAGAAACTACGAGCAGTACTTC

j_call: TRBJ1-1
clone_size: few
v_call: TRBV30
d_call: -
cdr3_aa: CAWSGSGWNTEAFF
cdr3_nt: TGTGCCTGGAGTGGGTCAGGGTGGAACACTGAAGCTTTCTTT

j_call: TRBJ2-1
clone_size: -
v_call: TRBV4-1
d_call: TRBD2
cdr3_aa: CASISGRAEQFF
cdr3_nt: TGCGCCAGCATAAGCGGGAGGGCTGAGCAGTTCTTC

j_call: TRBJ2-1
clone_size: -
v_call: TRBV30
d_call: TRBD2
cdr3_aa: CAWNGLAEYNEQFF
cdr3_nt: TGTGCCTGGAACGGGCTAGCGGAATACAATGAGCAGTTCTTC

j_call: TRBJ1-1
clone_size: -
v_call: TRBV13
d_call: -
cdr3_aa: CASSFTANTEAFF
cdr3_nt: TGTGCCAGCAGCTTTACAGCGAACACTGAAGCTTTCTTT

j_call: TRBJ1-2
clone_size: -
v_call: TRBV5-4
d_call: TRBD1
cdr3_aa: CASSWGTANYGYTF
cdr3_nt: TGTGCCAGCAGCTGGGGGACAGCTAACTATGGCTACACCTTC

j_call: TRBJ2-1
clone_size: -
v_call: TRBV5-6
d_call: TRBD2
cdr3_aa: CASSFGSGRVYEQFF
cdr3_nt: TGTGCCAGCAGCTTTGGAAGCGGGAGAGTATATGAGCAGTTCTTC

j_call: TRBJ2-2
clone_size: -
v_call: TRBV9
d_call: -
cdr3_aa: CASSPGVRGQNTGELFF
cdr3_nt: TGTGCCAGCAGCCCAGGGGTCAGGGGACAAAACACCGGGGAGCTGTTTTTT

j_call: TRBJ1-1
clone_size: -
v_call: TRBV4-1
d_call: -
cdr3_aa: CATRPVGGHTEAFF
cdr3_nt: TGCGCCACCAGACCGGTAGGCGGGCACACTGAAGCTTTCTTT

j_call: TRBJ1-2
clone_size: -
v_call: TRBV7-9
d_call: -
cdr3_aa: CASSWKGVNYGYTF
cdr3_nt: TGTGCCAGCAGTTGGAAGGGGGTTAACTATGGCTACACCTTC

j_call: TRBJ2-1
clone_size: -
v_call: TRBV4-2
d_call: -
cdr3_aa: CASSHRSGNEQFF
cdr3_nt: TGTGCCAGCAGCCACCGGAGTGGAAATGAGCAGTTCTTC

j_call: TRBJ1-2
clone_size: -
v_call: TRBV10-3
d_call: TRBD1
cdr3_aa: CAIKDRVGYGYTF
cdr3_nt: TGTGCCATCAAGGACAGGGTGGGCTATGGCTACACCTTC

j_call: TRBJ2-3
clone_size: -
v_call: TRBV5-6
d_call: TRBD2
cdr3_aa: CASSPRGGLAVSTDTQYF
cdr3_nt: TGTGCCAGCAGCCCGCGGGGGGGACTAGCAGTTAGCACAGATACGCAGTATTTT

j_call: TRBJ1-1
clone_size: -
v_call: TRBV10-3
d_call: -
cdr3_aa: CAIRTGMNTEAFF
cdr3_nt: TGTGCCATCAGGACAGGTATGAACACTGAAGCTTTCTTT

j_call: TRBJ2-7
clone_size: few
v_call: TRBV28
d_call: TRBD2
cdr3_aa: CASSLFMLAGNLTYEQYF
cdr3_nt: TGTGCCAGCAGTTTATTTATGCTAGCGGGTAACTTAACCTACGAGCAGTACTTC

j_call: TRBJ1-5
clone_size: -
v_call: TRBV15
d_call: -
cdr3_aa: CATSRDQGINQPQHF
cdr3_nt: TGTGCCACCAGCAGAGATCAGGGGATCAATCAGCCCCAGCATTTT

j_call: TRBJ2-3
clone_size: -
v_call: TRBV7-3
d_call: TRBD2
cdr3_aa: CASSEGLAGTDTQYF
cdr3_nt: TGTGCCAGCAGCGAGGGACTAGCGGGCACAGATACGCAGTATTTT

j_call: TRBJ1-1
clone_size: -
v_call: TRBV7-9
d_call: -
cdr3_aa: CSSSPVRPTEGTEAFF
cdr3_nt: TGTTCCAGCAGCCCCGTACGACCCACGGAGGGCACTGAAGCTTTCTTT

j_call: TRBJ2-2
clone_size: -
v_call: TRBV28
d_call: TRBD2
cdr3_aa: CASSLRGRDNTGELFF
cdr3_nt: TGTGCCAGCAGTTTGCGGGGGAGAGATAACACCGGGGAGCTGTTTTTT

j_call: TRBJ2-5
clone_size: -
v_call: TRBV11-2
d_call: -
cdr3_aa: CASSLETAMGGIGGKTQYF
cdr3_nt: TGTGCCAGCAGCTTAGAGACCGCAATGGGGGGTATTGGAGGGAAGACCCAGTACTTC

j_call: TRBJ1-2
clone_size: -
v_call: TRBV11-2
d_call: TRBD1
cdr3_aa: CASSSPDRALRGYTF
cdr3_nt: TGTGCCAGCAGCTCGCCGGACAGGGCATTACGGGGCTACACCTTC

j_call: TRBJ2-1
clone_size: -
v_call: TRBV7-2
d_call: TRBD2
cdr3_aa: CASSLRTSGQFF
cdr3_nt: TGTGCCAGCAGCCTCCGGACTAGCGGGCAGTTCTTC

j_call: TRBJ2-3
clone_size: -
v_call: TRBV19
d_call: -
cdr3_aa: CASSIPGKSTDTQYF
cdr3_nt: TGTGCCAGTAGTATCCCAGGGAAAAGCACAGATACGCAGTATTTT